Presented here are 14 T cell receptor beta chains from one specimen sequenced in a study of sequential checkpoint blockade in melanoma. As for treatment: randomized to nivolumab then ipilimumab (arm A) or the reverse (arm B). Clones were read by immunoSEQ multiplex PCR, and TCRdb kept only the in-frame ones, dropping some. This sample has some 22,000 clones, with 27% found just once. The starting material was tumor tissue (inferred from file names), obtained from a patient given nivolumab and ipilimumab in sequence. The receptors come from a human donor with melanoma.

The chain has TRBV9 and TRBJ2-1; perhaps TRBD2 as D (6 bases). Trimming removed 5 bases at V and 0 bases at J, with 9 bases between. The CDR3 runs 14 residues. The germline V gene encodes CDR1 SGDLS and CDR2 YYNGEE. The CDR3, as DNA: TGTGCCAGCAGGTCGCGGGGCTCCTACAATGAGCAGTTCTTC. Protein product: CASRSRGSYNEQFF.

In this sample, this clone turned up a few times. J is TRBJ1-3 and V is TRBV2; D is ambiguous. CDR1 SNHLY and CDR2 FYNNEI come from the germline V gene. The CDR3 length is 15 residues. V lost 6 bases, J lost 0 bases, and 12 bases lay in between. CDR3 protein: CASRAGRNSGNTIYF. CDR3 nucleotide sequence: TGTGCCAGCAGAGCCGGACGGAACTCTGGAAACACCATATATTTT.

The gene calls are TRBV5-1 and TRBJ1-5; D gene unclear. Trimming stripped 3 bases from V and 4 bases from J, with 11 bases between. The CDR3 is 14 residues long. Germline V gene data show CDR1 as SGHRS and CDR2 as YFSETQ. The CDR3 region is CASSSDGGNQPQHF. The DNA of the CDR3 is TGCGCCAGCAGCTCGGATGGAGGGAATCAGCCCCAGCATTTT.

The CDR3 nucleotides read TGTGCCAGTAGTATCCTCGGGGCCCTAGCTAACTATGGCTACACCTTC. As protein: CASSILGALANYGYTF. The chain is built from TRBV19 and TRBJ1-2; maybe TRBD1 (5 bases). The V and J ends lost 3 bases and 0 bases respectively, with 14 bases between them. The CDR3 spans 16 residues. Germline loops: CDR1 LNHDA, CDR2 SQIVND (reference sequence).

This rearrangement joins TRBV11-3 to TRBJ2-6, with D hard to call. V lost 6 bases, J lost 1 base, and 7 bases lay in between. Per germline, CDR1 SGHNT and CDR2 YENEEA. The CDR3 is 14 amino acids. The CDR3 here is CASSIMSGANVLTF. In nucleotides, the CDR3 is TGTGCCAGCAGTATCATGTCTGGGGCCAACGTCCTGACTTTC.

This clone was seen many times. This sequence joins TRBV11-3 and TRBJ2-1, with TRBD2 identical over 10 bases. The V segment lost 4 bases and the J segment 2 bases; nucleotides outside the gene matches: 2. CDR1 and CDR2 from the germline V gene are SGHNT and YENEEA. CDR3 size: 15 residues. CDR3: CASSSSGGTYNEQFF. CDR3 DNA sequence: TGTGCCAGCAGCTCTAGCGGGGGAACCTACAATGAGCAGTTCTTC.

This clone was detected only a few times. This sequence joins TRBV6-8 and TRBJ1-1, with D hard to call. Per germline, CDR1 MNHGY and CDR2 SAAAGT. This CDR3 is 12 amino acids long. V was pared by 2 bases and J by 2 bases, with 3 bases between. CDR3 nucleotides: TGTGCCAGCAGTTACCCTAACACTGAAGCTTTCTTT. It translates to CASSYPNTEAFF.

The J gene is TRBJ1-3, the V gene TRBV30; 7 bases are a match to TRBD1. With V trimmed by 5 bases and J by 7 bases, 8 bases remained unmatched. CDR3 length equals 13 residues. Germline values: CDR1 GTSNPN, CDR2 SVGIG (reference sequence). The CDR3 region is CAWSETGRNTIYF. The CDR3 nucleotides read TGTGCCTGGTCCGAGACAGGGAGGAACACCATATATTTT.

This rearrangement joins TRBV12-5 to TRBJ1-2, with a tentative D call TRBD1 (5 bases). V was trimmed by 1 base and J by 3 bases, leaving 6 bases between them. Germline-derived CDR1 and CDR2 are LGHNT and FRNRAP. The length of the CDR3 is 13 residues. The DNA for the CDR3 is TGTGCTAGTGGTTTGGGACAGTACTATGGCTACACCTTC. Translated, it gives CASGLGQYYGYTF.

V is TRBV5-1 and J is TRBJ2-2; 10 bases are shared with TRBD2. The junction had 2 bases not matched to a gene; V was cut back by 0 bases and J by 0 bases. This CDR3 spans 17 amino acids. Germline CDR1 reads SGHRS; CDR2 reads YFSETQ. As DNA, the CDR3 is TGCGCCAGCAGCTTGGTGCTAGCGGGGGCGAACACCGGGGAGCTGTTTTTT. Amino acids: CASSLVLAGANTGELFF. The full variable domain, completed using reference TRBV5-1 and TRBJ2-2, is KAGVTQTPRYLIKTRGQQVTLSCSPISGHRSVSWYQQTPGQGLQFLFEYFSETQRNKGNFPGRFSGRQFSNSRSEMNVSTLELGDSALYLCASSLVLAGANTGELFFGEGSRLTVL.

This chain connects TRBV6-8 to TRBJ1-1; perhaps TRBD1 as D (5 bases). V lost 7 bases and J lost 4, with 16 bases in between. Germline V gene data show CDR1 as MNHGY and CDR2 as SAAAGT. The CDR3 is made up of 14 amino acids. The CDR3, as DNA: TGTGCCAGCACTCACAGGACATCGTTCACTGAAGCTTTCTTT. It specifies CASTHRTSFTEAFF.

In its sample, this clone was seen a few times. The J gene is TRBJ2-2, the V gene TRBV1; the listed D gene, TRBD2, was not tested against the DNA. TRBV1 is annotated as a pseudogene. This CDR3 has 16 residues. In nucleotides, the CDR3 is TGCGCCAGCCTACCCGGGGGGGGGCTCGACACCGGGGAGCTGTTTTTT. This sequence encodes CASLPGGGLDTGELFF.

The chain uses TRBV18 and TRBJ2-7, with TRBD1 identical over 9 bases. After removal of 0 bases from V and 6 bases from J, the junction contained 9 bases not matched to a gene. The germline gives CDR1 KGHSH, CDR2 LQKENI. There are 16 residues in the CDR3. The CDR3 reads CASSPPTGTGISEQYF. The CDR3 DNA reads TGTGCCAGCTCACCACCCACCGGGACAGGGATTAGCGAGCAGTACTTC.

There are a few counts of this clone. The rearrangement joins TRBV27 to TRBJ2-3; the match to TRBD2 covers 10 bases. This CDR3 is 15 amino acids long. The germline gives CDR1 MNHEY, CDR2 SMNVEV (reference sequence). J lost 2 bases, V lost 6 bases, and 5 bases had no gene match. CDR3 in DNA: TGTGCCAGCAGACTAGCGGGATTAACCACAGATACGCAGTATTTT. It translates to CASRLAGLTTDTQYF.